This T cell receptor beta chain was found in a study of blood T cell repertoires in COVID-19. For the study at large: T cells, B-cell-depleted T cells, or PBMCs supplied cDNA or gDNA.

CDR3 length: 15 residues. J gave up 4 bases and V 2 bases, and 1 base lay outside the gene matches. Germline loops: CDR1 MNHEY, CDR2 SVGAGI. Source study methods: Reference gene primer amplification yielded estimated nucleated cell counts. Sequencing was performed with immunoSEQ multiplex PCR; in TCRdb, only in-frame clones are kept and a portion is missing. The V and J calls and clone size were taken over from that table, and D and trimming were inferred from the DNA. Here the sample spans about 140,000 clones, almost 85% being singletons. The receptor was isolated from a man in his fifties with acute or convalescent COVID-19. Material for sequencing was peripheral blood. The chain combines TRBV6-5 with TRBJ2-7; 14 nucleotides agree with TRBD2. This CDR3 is CASSYGTSGSYEQYF. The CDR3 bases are TGTGCCAGCAGTTACGGGACTAGCGGGAGTTACGAGCAGTACTTC.